The sequence of this T cell receptor beta chain was determined in a study of T-cell reconstitution after alpha-beta-depleted transplantation in children. Study-level findings and limits: Expanded graft clones, several hundred of them, were reportedly the source of alpha-beta T cells about two months after transplant.

This clonotype appeared many times. Its antigen is unidentified. Unique molecular identifiers were incorporated into the prepared TCRbeta library. TCRdb ran MiXCR on the PCR reads and lists one entry per CDR3 protein. The data show roughly 100,000 distinct CDR3 sequences, roughly 7.1% seen once. This TCR was recovered from a boy aged 2 to 10 with acute lymphoblastic leukemia, due to receive a stem cell transplant. The specimen was PBMCs, collected before TCRalphabeta/CD19-depleted stem cell transplant.

The CDR3 loop reads CSARYVAGTDTQYF. Written as DNA, the CDR3 is TGCAGTGCTAGATATGTAGCTGGGACAGATACGCAGTATTTT. The chain carries TRBV20-1 and TRBJ2-3, with D uncertain. This CDR3 contains 14 residues. Trimming left V 2 bases short and J 3 bases short, with 12 bases between. The germline V gene encodes CDR1 DFQATT and CDR2 SNEGSKA (reference sequence).